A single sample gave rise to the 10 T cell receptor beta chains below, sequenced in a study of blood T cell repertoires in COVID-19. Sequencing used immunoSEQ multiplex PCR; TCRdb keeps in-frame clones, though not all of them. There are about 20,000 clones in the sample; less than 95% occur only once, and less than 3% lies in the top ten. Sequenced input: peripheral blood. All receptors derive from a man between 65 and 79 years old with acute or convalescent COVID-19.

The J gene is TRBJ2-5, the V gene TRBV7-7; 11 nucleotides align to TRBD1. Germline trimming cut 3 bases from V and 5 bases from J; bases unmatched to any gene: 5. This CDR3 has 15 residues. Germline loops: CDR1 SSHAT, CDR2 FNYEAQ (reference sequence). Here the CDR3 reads CASSFGTGGSETQYF. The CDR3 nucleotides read TGTGCCAGCAGCTTCGGGACAGGGGGTTCGGAGACCCAGTACTTC.

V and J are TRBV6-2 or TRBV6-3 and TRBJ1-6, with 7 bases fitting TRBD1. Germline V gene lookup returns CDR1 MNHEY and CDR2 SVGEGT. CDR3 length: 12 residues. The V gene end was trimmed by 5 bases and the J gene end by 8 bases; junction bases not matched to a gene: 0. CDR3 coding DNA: TGTGCCAGCAGTACAGGGGATTCACCCCTCCACTTT. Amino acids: CASSTGDSPLHF.

Here the CDR3 DNA reads TGTGCCAGCAGCTCCCAAGGGGAAGGGGACATTCAGTACTTC. Its protein is CASSSQGEGDIQYF. This chain joins TRBV11-1 and TRBJ2-4, with D possibly TRBD1 on 5 matching bases. Germline CDR1 SGHAT, CDR2 FQDESV (reference sequence). The CDR3 is 14 amino acids. V lost 4 bases and J 8 bases, leaving 15 bases between the germline ends.

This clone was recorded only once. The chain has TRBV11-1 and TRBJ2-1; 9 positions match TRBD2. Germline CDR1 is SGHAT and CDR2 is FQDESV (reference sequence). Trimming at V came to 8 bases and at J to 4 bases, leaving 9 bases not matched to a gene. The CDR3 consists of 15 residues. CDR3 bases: TGTGCCAGCTCCCCGAATAGCGGGGGATACAATGAGCAGTTCTTC. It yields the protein CASSPNSGGYNEQFF.

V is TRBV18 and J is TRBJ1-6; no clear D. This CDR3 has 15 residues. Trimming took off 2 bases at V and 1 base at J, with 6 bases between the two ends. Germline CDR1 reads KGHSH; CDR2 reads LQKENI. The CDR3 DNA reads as TGTGCCAGCTCACCAGTCAATTCCTATAATTCACCCCTCCACTTT. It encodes CASSPVNSYNSPLHF.

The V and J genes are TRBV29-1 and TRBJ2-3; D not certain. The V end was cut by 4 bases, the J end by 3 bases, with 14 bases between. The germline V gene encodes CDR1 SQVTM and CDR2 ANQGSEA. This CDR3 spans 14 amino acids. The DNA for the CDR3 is TGCAGCGTTGCTTGGTTGGGCATAACAGATACGCAGTATTTT. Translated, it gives CSVAWLGITDTQYF.

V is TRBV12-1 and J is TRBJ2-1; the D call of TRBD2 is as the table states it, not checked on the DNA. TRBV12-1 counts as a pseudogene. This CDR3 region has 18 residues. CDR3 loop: CASSFEWTSLCTYNEQFF. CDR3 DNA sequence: TGTGCCAGCAGCTTTGAGTGGACTAGCTTGTGCACCTACAATGAGCAGTTCTTC.

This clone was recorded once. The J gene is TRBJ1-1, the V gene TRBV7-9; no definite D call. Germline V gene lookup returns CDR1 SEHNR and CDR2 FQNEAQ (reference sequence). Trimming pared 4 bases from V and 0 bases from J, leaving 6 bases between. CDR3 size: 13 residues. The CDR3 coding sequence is TGTGCCAGCAGCTCAAGCATGAACACTGAAGCTTTCTTT. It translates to CASSSSMNTEAFF.

The CDR3 here is CASTLEPEPYNEQFF. CDR3 nucleotides: TGCGCCAGCACTTTGGAGCCCGAGCCCTACAATGAGCAGTTCTTC. V and J are TRBV5-1 and TRBJ2-1; D is uncertain. V was clipped by 6 bases and J by 2 bases, with 15 bases between them. The length of the CDR3 is 15 residues. Germline CDR1 and CDR2: SGHRS and YFSETQ.

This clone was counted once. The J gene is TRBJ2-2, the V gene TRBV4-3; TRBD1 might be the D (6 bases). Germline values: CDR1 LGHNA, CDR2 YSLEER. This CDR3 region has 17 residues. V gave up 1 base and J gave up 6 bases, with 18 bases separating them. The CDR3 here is CASSQAPTGFVAGELFF. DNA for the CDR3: TGCGCCAGCAGCCAAGCCCCGACAGGTTTTGTCGCCGGGGAGCTGTTTTTT.